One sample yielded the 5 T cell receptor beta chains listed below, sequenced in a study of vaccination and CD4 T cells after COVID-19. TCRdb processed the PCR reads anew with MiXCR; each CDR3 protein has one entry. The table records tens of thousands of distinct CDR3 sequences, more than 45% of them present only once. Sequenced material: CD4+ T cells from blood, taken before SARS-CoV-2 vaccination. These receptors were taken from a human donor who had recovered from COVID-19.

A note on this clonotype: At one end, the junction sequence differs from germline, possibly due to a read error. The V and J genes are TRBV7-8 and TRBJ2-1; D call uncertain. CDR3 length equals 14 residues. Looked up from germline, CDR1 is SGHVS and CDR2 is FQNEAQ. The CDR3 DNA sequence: TGTGCCAGCAGCTTAGCGCACTTGTACAATGAGCAGCTCTTC. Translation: CASSLAHLYNEQLF.

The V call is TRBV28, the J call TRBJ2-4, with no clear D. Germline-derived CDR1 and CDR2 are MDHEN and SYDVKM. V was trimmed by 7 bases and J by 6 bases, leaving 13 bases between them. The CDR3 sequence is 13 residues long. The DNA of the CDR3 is TGTGCCAGCACCCAACTTCCTGGAAACATTCAGTACTTC. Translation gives CASTQLPGNIQYF.

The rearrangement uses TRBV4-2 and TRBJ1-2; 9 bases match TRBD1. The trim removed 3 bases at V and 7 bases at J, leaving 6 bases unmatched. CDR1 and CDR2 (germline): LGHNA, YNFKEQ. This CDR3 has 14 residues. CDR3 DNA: TGTGCCAGCAGCCAGGGAACAGGGGGCACTGGCTACACCTTC. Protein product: CASSQGTGGTGYTF.

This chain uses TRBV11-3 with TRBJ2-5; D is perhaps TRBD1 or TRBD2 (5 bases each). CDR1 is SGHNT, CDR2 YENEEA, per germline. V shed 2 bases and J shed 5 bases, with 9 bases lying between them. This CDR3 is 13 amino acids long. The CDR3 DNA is TGTGCCAGCAGCTTATACGGGACGGAGACCCAGTACTTC. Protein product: CASSLYGTETQYF.

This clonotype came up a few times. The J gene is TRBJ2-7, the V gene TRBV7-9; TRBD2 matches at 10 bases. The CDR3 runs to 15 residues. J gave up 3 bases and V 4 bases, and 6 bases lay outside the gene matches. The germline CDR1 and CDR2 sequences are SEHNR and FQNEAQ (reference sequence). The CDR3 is CASSSGTSVIYEQYF. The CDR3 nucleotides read TGTGCCAGCAGCTCGGGGACTAGCGTAATCTACGAGCAGTACTTC.